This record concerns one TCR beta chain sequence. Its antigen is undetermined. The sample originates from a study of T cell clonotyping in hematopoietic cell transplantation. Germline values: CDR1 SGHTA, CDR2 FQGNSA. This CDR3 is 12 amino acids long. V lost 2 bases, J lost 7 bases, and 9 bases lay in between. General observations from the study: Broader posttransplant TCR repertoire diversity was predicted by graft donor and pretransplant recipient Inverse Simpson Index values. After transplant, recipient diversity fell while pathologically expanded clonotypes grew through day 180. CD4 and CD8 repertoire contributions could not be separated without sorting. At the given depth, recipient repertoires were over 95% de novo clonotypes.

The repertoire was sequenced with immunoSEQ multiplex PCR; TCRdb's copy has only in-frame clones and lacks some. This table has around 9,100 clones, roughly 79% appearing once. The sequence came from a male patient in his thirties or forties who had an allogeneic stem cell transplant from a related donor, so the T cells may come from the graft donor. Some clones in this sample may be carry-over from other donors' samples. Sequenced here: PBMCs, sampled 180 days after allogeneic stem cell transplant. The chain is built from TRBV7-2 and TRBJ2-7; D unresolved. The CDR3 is CASSLPGREQYF. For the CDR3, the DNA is TGTGCCAGCAGCTTACCGGGCAGGGAGCAGTACTTC.